This paragraph covers one T cell receptor (beta chain) sequence. This entry is derived from a study of blood T cell repertoires in COVID-19. Study as a whole: Samples representing acute and convalescent COVID-19 were sourced from the United States, Italy and Spain. T cells, B-cell-depleted T cells, or PBMCs supplied cDNA or gDNA.

The CDR3 totals 16 residues. The ends were cut back, 9 bases at V and 7 bases at J, with 28 bases in the middle. Germline CDR1 is MRHNA and CDR2 is SNTAGT. Authors' processing steps: Quantification of nucleated cells was approximated via reference gene primer amplification. The data were produced by immunoSEQ multiplex PCR, yet TCRdb's version contains in-frame clones alone and is incomplete. The V and J calls and clone size were taken over from that table, and D and trimming were inferred from the DNA. The data contain about 140,000 clones, 85% to 90% of them singletons. This receptor was identified in a human donor in a cohort sampled during active COVID-19. V gene TRBV6-4 combines with J gene TRBJ2-7; no reliable D call. Sequencing was done on a sample of peripheral blood. In DNA form, the CDR3 reads TGTGCCAGGAACATTGACTCCCTTAAGACCCTCGGTGAGCAGTACTTC. This sequence encodes CARNIDSLKTLGEQYF.